This TCR beta chain was profiled in a study of T cell responses to AZD1222 COVID-19 vaccine. Clones were read by immunoSEQ multiplex PCR, and TCRdb kept only the in-frame ones, dropping some. The sample has 110,000 or so clones, around 89% seen once. Pooled samples include second doses given at about 4 or 12 weeks. Study-level results: Unmutated variant regions are reportedly targeted by nearly half of spike-specific TCRs. Clonal diversity was possibly underestimated, and white British individuals and females predominated among donors. Repertoires were obtained solely post-peak T cell response.

CDR3 length equals 16 residues. The V end lost 6 bases, the J end lost 0 bases, and 17 bases lay between the germline ends. In germline, CDR1 is MNHEY, CDR2 SMNVEV (reference sequence). Notes on this clone: The antigen remains unidentified.

The source of this sequence is an adult who received the AZD1222 COVID-19 vaccine. The chain carries TRBV27 and TRBJ1-1; D may be TRBD1 (5 bases). The starting material was peripheral blood, obtained 28 days after the second AZD1222 dose. CDR3 coding DNA: TGTGCCAGCAGCACCCCGCCGGACACCTTGAACACTGAAGCTTTCTTT. Translated: CASSTPPDTLNTEAFF.